This T cell receptor (beta chain) was captured by sequencing in a study of T cells expressing NK-cell markers (dated by TCRdb to about 2020). About the study as a whole: TCR beta-chain repertoires were profiled in sorted CD3+CD56+NKG2C+, CD3+CD56+NKG2C- and CD3+CD56-NKG2C+ T-cell subsets from several donors. Illumina HiSeq 2000/2500, MiSeq or NextSeq was used to sequence libraries as 2 x 150 bp reads. Among the eight sequenced donors, seven were HCMV-seropositive and one was HCMV-seronegative. The eight sequenced donors were randomly selected healthy volunteers, three men and five women.

On this clonotype: Its antigen remains undetermined.

A commercial ELISA kit detecting HCMV-specific IgG in serum was used to determine HCMV serostatus. Peripheral blood mononuclear cells were isolated from blood by Ficoll density gradient centrifugation. Study-level results and caveats: Those dominant clonotypes were again the most abundant among CD3+CD56-NKG2C+ cells in a few donors, at about 25-65%. In about six donors, the dominant CD3+CD56+NKG2C+ clonotypes were found to rank among the top 10 CD8+ clonotypes and to make up 1.0-7.0% of CD8+ T cells. Whether the expanded NKG2C-expressing T cell clones were specific for HCMV antigens remained unclear.

Data came from an Illumina HiSeq 2000. TCR beta cDNA libraries were made by 5'RACE template switching that added a universal primer site and unique molecular identifiers. Priming for cDNA synthesis came from the TCR beta constant segment, and two successive PCR amplification steps followed. Per the original workflow: MIGEC was used to demultiplex reads and group reads by UMI, and MiTCR was used to assemble and quantify clonotypes. To exclude erroneous sequences, any TCR cDNA sequence not supported by at least two reads was discarded. The tcR package was used for downstream repertoire analysis, with clonotypes matched between fractions based on CDR3 nucleotide sequence plus V segment. VDJmatch was used to annotate antigen specificity against VDJdb, with one amino acid substitution allowed in CDR3. One entry per CDR3 protein sequence results from the TCRdb reprocessing of the reads, with DNA left out. It is TCRdb's table, rather than the study itself, that gives the V and J calls and clone size. The table for this sample shows 200,000 to 300,000 distinct CDR3 sequences. The ten largest account for under 0.5% of the sample.

The germline V gene sets CDR1 to MDHEN and CDR2 to SYDVKM. Reading from cysteine to phenylalanine, the CDR3 counts 15 amino acids. DNA is not on record. The sequenced sample was blood T cells: a sorted CD56 or NKG2C T cell subset, CD4+ or CD8+ T cells, or bulk PBMC T cells (not recorded which). The TCR originated in a man younger than 30 in good health. Donor details come from another sample of the same person, matched by shared clones. Recombination joined TRBV28 with TRBJ2-1; there is no DNA to check the TCRdb D call of TRBD2. The CDR3 sequence is CASSMGLASNNEQFF.